Following are 27 T cell receptor beta chains from one sample sequenced in a study of blood T cell repertoires in COVID-19. The table came from immunoSEQ multiplex PCR; TCRdb's copy has only in-frame clones and leaves some out. Here the sample spans tens of thousands of clones, over 70% being singletons. The sample consisted of peripheral blood. These receptors all stem from a human donor in a cohort sampled during active COVID-19.

The gene calls are TRBV11-2 and TRBJ2-3; the match to TRBD2 covers 11 bases. Germline CDR1 reads SGHAT; CDR2 reads FQNNGV. Losses at the gene ends were 1 base for V and 5 bases for J; bases not matched to a gene: 5. The CDR3 extends over 16 amino acids. In nucleotides, the CDR3 is TGTGCCAGCAGCTTAGTTCTAGCGGGGGGTAAAGATACGCAGTATTTT. It encodes CASSLVLAGGKDTQYF.

The gene calls are TRBV7-8 and TRBJ1-1; 9 nucleotides match TRBD1. CDR3 length: 13 amino acids. The germline CDR1 and CDR2 sequences are SGHVS and FQNEAQ. With V trimmed by 5 bases and J by 4 bases, 2 bases remained unmatched. The CDR3 DNA reads as TGTGCCAGCAGCCAGGGACAGGGCACTGAAGCTTTCTTT. Amino acid sequence: CASSQGQGTEAFF.

V and J are TRBV30 and TRBJ2-3; perhaps TRBD2 as D (6 bases). Germline V lookup: CDR1 GTSNPN, CDR2 SVGIG (reference sequence). The CDR3 covers 14 residues. Trimming shortened V by 4 bases and J by 4 bases, and 15 bases separated the two germline ends. In nucleotides, the CDR3 is TGTGCCTGGACACTAGGGGAGGTCGCAGATACGCAGTATTTT. Its protein product is CAWTLGEVADTQYF.

This chain joins TRBV27 and TRBJ2-1, with 9 bases identical to TRBD2. The CDR3 loop spans 15 amino acids. V dropped 4 bases and J dropped 9; count of bases not matched to a gene: 10. The V gene's germline CDR1 is MNHEY and CDR2 SMNVEV (reference sequence). CDR3 protein: CASSSLAGHRGEQFF. CDR3 bases: TGTGCCAGCAGTTCGCTAGCGGGGCATCGGGGTGAGCAGTTCTTC.

The V and J genes are TRBV27 and TRBJ2-7; D is unclear. The V and J ends lost 5 bases and 3 bases respectively, with 17 bases between them. The CDR3 has 15 amino acids. The germline V gene encodes CDR1 MNHEY and CDR2 SMNVEV (reference sequence). CDR3 sequence: CASSKLSPSFYEQYF. CDR3 sequence (DNA): TGTGCCAGCAGTAAACTCTCCCCATCCTTCTACGAGCAGTACTTC.

This chain links TRBV12-5 with TRBJ2-3; 7 bases line up with TRBD1. Germline lookup yields CDR1 LGHNT and CDR2 FRNRAP. This CDR3 spans 17 amino acids. V lost 0 bases and J lost 1; bases outside the gene matches: 7. CDR3 sequence (DNA): TGTGCTAGTGGTTTGGTCCTCGACAGGGTCGGCACAGATACGCAGTATTTT. It is translated as CASGLVLDRVGTDTQYF.

This rearrangement joins TRBV28 to TRBJ1-2; D unclear. Germline-derived CDR1 and CDR2 are MDHEN and SYDVKM. This CDR3 spans 19 amino acids. Between the trimmed V and J ends, which lost 2 bases and 4 bases, there was a span of 26 bases. Written as DNA, the CDR3 is TGTGCCAGCAGTTTAAGGAGGGTTTTACTTCGTCCCGATTTCTATGGCTACACCTTC. Translation: CASSLRRVLLRPDFYGYTF.

The table lists this clone with a few counts. The rearrangement links TRBV21-1 to TRBJ1-5. TRBV21-1 is recorded as a pseudogene. CDR3 length: 15 amino acids. This chain's CDR3 is CASSRLRGGNQPQHF. The CDR3 DNA reads as TGTGCCAGCAGCCGCCTCCGGGGAGGGAATCAGCCCCAGCATTTT.

The genes are TRBV7-2 and TRBJ2-5; possibly TRBD2 for D (6 bases). Trimming took off 1 base at V and 4 bases at J, with 16 bases between the two ends. The CDR3 length is 16 residues. Germline V gene data show CDR1 as SGHTA and CDR2 as FQGNSA. The CDR3 bases are TGTGCCAGCAGCTTAGTCTCGGGACTGGGAGGAGAGACCCAGTACTTC. Translation gives CASSLVSGLGGETQYF. Based on the CDR3 plus reference TRBV7-2 and TRBJ2-5, the full variable domain is GAGVSQSPSNKVTEKGKDVELRCDPISGHTALYWYRQSLGQGLEFLIYFQGNSAPDKSGLPSDRFSAERTGGSVSTLTIQRTQQEDSAVYLCASSLVSGLGGETQYFGPGTRLLVL.

The chain combines TRBV5-6 with TRBJ2-7; D gene unclear. Germline-derived CDR1 and CDR2 are SGHDT and YYEEEE. Trimming took off 0 bases at V and 7 bases at J, with 5 bases between the two ends. This CDR3 contains 11 residues. This chain's CDR3 is CASSLALEQYF. CDR3 nucleotides: TGTGCCAGCAGCTTGGCCCTAGAGCAGTACTTC.

The CDR3 reads CASSQGSSYNEQFF. The CDR3 coding sequence is TGTGCCAGCAGCCAAGGGAGCTCCTACAATGAGCAGTTCTTC. This chain connects TRBV4-2 to TRBJ2-1, with D unresolved. Trimming left V 1 base short and J 0 bases short, with 4 bases between. Germline V gives CDR1 LGHNA, CDR2 YNFKEQ. This CDR3 spans 14 amino acids.

Only a few counts were recorded for this clone. This rearrangement joins TRBV6-2 or TRBV6-3 to TRBJ2-7; 9 bases are a match to TRBD2. The V gene's germline CDR1 is MNHEY and CDR2 SVGEGT. After removal of 0 bases from V and 3 bases from J, the junction contained 6 bases not matched to a gene. The CDR3 runs to 16 residues. The DNA for the CDR3 is TGTGCCAGCAGTTACTCAATAGCGGGGGTCGACTACGAGCAGTACTTC. Its translation: CASSYSIAGVDYEQYF.

This sequence joins TRBV18 and TRBJ1-1; D gene unclear. The CDR3 is 15 residues long. V was cut by 2 bases and J by 1 base, with 11 bases left in between. Germline CDR1 and CDR2: KGHSH and LQKENI. CDR3 nucleotide sequence: TGTGCCAGCTCACCAATGACGGACTGGAACACTGAAGCTTTCTTT. This encodes CASSPMTDWNTEAFF.

V is TRBV24-1 and J is TRBJ2-3, with a tentative D call TRBD1 (6 bases). V dropped 6 bases and J dropped 2 bases, with 14 bases sitting between them. Germline lookup yields CDR1 KGHDR and CDR2 SFDVKD. The length of the CDR3 is 15 residues. As DNA, the CDR3 is TGTGCCACCAGTTGGGGGCCCCATCTCACAGATACGCAGTATTTT. Protein sequence: CATSWGPHLTDTQYF.

The genes are TRBV3-1 (or the pseudogene TRBV3-2) and TRBJ1-2; tentatively, D is TRBD1 (5 bases). Germline CDR1 is LGHDT and CDR2 is YNNKEL (reference sequence). V was trimmed by 5 bases and J by 2 bases, leaving 18 bases between them. The CDR3 is 16 amino acids. The CDR3 coding sequence is TGTGCCAGCAGCTCCATTCTCGGGAGGGGAAACTATGGCTACACCTTC. Its protein is CASSSILGRGNYGYTF.

V usage is TRBV9 and J usage is TRBJ1-2, with 7 bases matching TRBD1. J was trimmed by 6 bases and V by 0 bases; bases with no gene match: 8. The CDR3 runs 15 residues. CDR1 is SGDLS, CDR2 YYNGEE, per germline. The CDR3 sequence: CASSVVGDRPDGYTF. The CDR3 DNA follows: TGTGCCAGCAGCGTAGTCGGGGACAGACCGGATGGCTACACCTTC.

This chain links TRBV20-1 with TRBJ1-5; D gene uncertain. The CDR3 has 13 residues. The V gene lost 3 bases and the J gene lost 6 bases, with 12 bases spanning the gap. Germline assignment: CDR1 DFQATT and CDR2 SNEGSKA (reference sequence). This CDR3 is CSASWPGGQPQHF. The CDR3 region has the DNA TGCAGTGCTAGTTGGCCGGGAGGTCAGCCCCAGCATTTT.

CDR3 amino acids: CASSYLAGSSYEQYF. CDR3 sequence (DNA): TGCGCCAGCAGCTATTTAGCGGGGAGCTCCTACGAGCAGTACTTC. The rearrangement uses TRBV5-1 and TRBJ2-7; 8 bases agree with TRBD2. The V segment lost 3 bases and the J segment 0 bases; nucleotides outside the gene matches: 5. From germline, CDR1 is SGHRS and CDR2 YFSETQ. The length of the CDR3 is 15 residues. Full variable domain (outside the CDR3, taken from reference TRBV5-1 and TRBJ2-7): KAGVTQTPRYLIKTRGQQVTLSCSPISGHRSVSWYQQTPGQGLQFLFEYFSETQRNKGNFPGRFSGRQFSNSRSEMNVSTLELGDSALYLCASSYLAGSSYEQYFGPGTRLTVT.

Points on this clone: At one end, the junction sequence differs from germline, possibly due to a read error. The chain uses TRBV30 and TRBJ1-5; D is perhaps TRBD1 (6 bases). The CDR3 has 14 residues. Germline CDR1 reads GTSNPN; CDR2 reads SVGIG (reference sequence). This CDR3 reads CAWSRQVGDQLQHF. CDR3 coding DNA: TGTGCCTGGAGTCGACAGGTAGGGGATCAGCTCCAGCATTTT.

This chain joins TRBV7-6 and TRBJ2-7; 9 nucleotides align to TRBD1. This CDR3 has 15 amino acids. CDR1 and CDR2 (germline): SGHVS, FNYEAQ. J gave up 3 bases and V 5 bases, and 8 bases lay outside the gene matches. The CDR3 protein is CASSGGTGLIYEQYF. CDR3 nucleotides: TGTGCCAGCAGCGGAGGGACAGGGTTAATCTACGAGCAGTACTTC.

The chain joins TRBV3-1 (or the pseudogene TRBV3-2) to TRBJ1-3; the match to TRBD1 covers 9 bases. Germline CDR1 is LGHDT and CDR2 is YNNKEL (reference sequence). CDR3 length: 14 amino acids. V lost 6 bases and J lost 4; bases outside the gene matches: 4. CDR3 protein: CASRPGTGGNTIYF. DNA for the CDR3: TGTGCCAGCAGACCCGGGACAGGGGGAAACACCATATATTTT.

The chain is built from TRBV7-6 and TRBJ2-3; no clear D gene. V gave up 5 bases and J gave up 6 bases, with 9 bases separating them. The CDR3 is made up of 12 amino acids. Germline lookup yields CDR1 SGHVS and CDR2 FNYEAQ. CDR3 in amino acids: CASSTSGDTQYF. CDR3 bases: TGTGCCAGCAGCACGTCAGGCGATACGCAGTATTTT.

The genes are TRBV5-1 and TRBJ1-3; D uncertain. Trimming shortened V by 0 bases and J by 1 base, and 8 bases separated the two germline ends. CDR1 and CDR2 (germline): SGHRS, YFSETQ. CDR3 length equals 15 residues. CDR3 residues: CASSLAAQSGNTIYF. CDR3 nucleotide sequence: TGCGCCAGCAGCTTGGCCGCACAGTCTGGAAACACCATATATTTT.

The V gene is TRBV6-4, the J gene TRBJ1-6, with TRBD1 matching over 8 bases. The V gene end was trimmed by 2 bases and the J gene end by 6 bases; junction bases not matched to a gene: 3. The germline V gene encodes CDR1 MRHNA and CDR2 SNTAGT. The CDR3 sequence is 15 residues long. Written as DNA, the CDR3 is TGTGCCAGCAGTGACGACAGGGGAGGTAATTCACCCCTCCACTTT. Amino acid sequence: CASSDDRGGNSPLHF.

The gene calls are TRBV3-1 (or the pseudogene TRBV3-2) and TRBJ2-5; TRBD2 is a possible D gene (5 bases). The CDR3 consists of 17 residues. V gave up 1 base and J gave up 1 base, with 16 bases separating them. CDR1 LGHDT and CDR2 YNNKEL come from the germline V gene (reference sequence). CDR3 DNA sequence: TGTGCCAGCAGCCAAGCCCGGGGTAGCAGACCCCAAGAGACCCAGTACTTC. Translating gives CASSQARGSRPQETQYF.

CDR3 nucleotide sequence: TGTGCCAGCAGCTTCTCTCGGACTAGCCTGTCTGAGCAGTTCTTC. Residues: CASSFSRTSLSEQFF. The rearrangement joins TRBV7-2 to TRBJ2-1; TRBD2 matches 8 bases. V was clipped by 3 bases and J by 9 bases; unmatched bases: 10. Germline V gives CDR1 SGHTA, CDR2 FQGNSA. The CDR3 has 15 residues.

V is TRBV11-2 and J is TRBJ1-1; TRBD1 matches at 8 bases. In germline, CDR1 is SGHAT, CDR2 FQNNGV. The CDR3 length is 15 residues. V was clipped by 2 bases and J by 5 bases; unmatched bases: 7. CDR3: CASSLQRTGFTEAFF. The CDR3 DNA reads TGTGCCAGCAGCTTACAGCGGACAGGGTTTACTGAAGCTTTCTTT. Full variable domain (outside the CDR3, taken from reference TRBV11-2 and TRBJ1-1): EAGVAQSPRYKIIEKRQSVAFWCNPISGHATLYWYQQILGQGPKLLIQFQNNGVVDDSQLPKDRFSAERLKGVDSTLKIQPAKLEDSAVYLCASSLQRTGFTEAFFGQGTRLTVV.